One T cell receptor beta chain is described in this entry. What it binds is not known. This sample is drawn from a study of Ad26.COV2.S vaccination and SARS-CoV-2 variants. General study results and limits: Quantification of TCR breadth and depth may have yielded underestimates of total T cell responses.

The method was immunoSEQ multiplex PCR; TCRdb's version includes in-frame clones alone and lacks a portion of them. The data show about 180,000 clones, around 85% seen once. CDR1 MGHDK and CDR2 SYGVNS come from the germline V gene. This CDR3 has 14 residues. V lost 0 bases, J lost 5 bases, and 7 bases lay in between. The chain employs TRBV25-1 and TRBJ1-4, with unresolved D. The TCR sequence derives from a human donor who had recovered from COVID-19. Sequenced material: peripheral blood, taken after recovery from COVID-19. CDR3 nucleotide sequence: TGTGCCAGCAGTGAATACAGACTGAATGAAAAACTGTTTTTT. The encoded protein is CASSEYRLNEKLFF.